These 29 T cell receptor beta chains were sequenced from one sample in a study of blood T cell repertoires in COVID-19. Libraries were prepared by immunoSEQ multiplex PCR; TCRdb keeps only in-frame clonotypes and omits some of them. The sample includes nearly 250,000 clones, roughly 85% seen only once; the top ten take approximately 9.6%. Sequencing used PBMCs or T cells enriched from blood (not recorded which). Receptors originate from a woman in her forties or fifties with acute COVID-19.

V is TRBV4-2 and J is TRBJ1-1; D is ambiguous. V lost 3 bases and J 0 bases, leaving 11 bases between the germline ends. Germline CDR1 LGHNA, CDR2 YNFKEQ. The CDR3 is 15 amino acids. As DNA, the CDR3 is TGTGCCAGCAGCCAGGGCGACGGCCTGAACACTGAAGCTTTCTTT. Its translation: CASSQGDGLNTEAFF.

The chain employs TRBV13 and TRBJ1-4; D gene uncertain. This CDR3 contains 16 residues. The germline gives CDR1 PRHDT, CDR2 FYEKMQ (reference sequence). V lost 5 bases to trimming and J lost 3 bases, with 16 bases between them. CDR3 DNA: TGTGCCAGCAGCCGAAATGGGAGGGCTGCTAATGAAAAACTGTTTTTT. It encodes CASSRNGRAANEKLFF.

The V call is TRBV9, the J call TRBJ1-3; D is undetermined. Germline V CDR1 and CDR2: SGDLS, YYNGEE. The CDR3 extends over 13 amino acids. The V end lost 3 bases, the J end lost 0 bases, and 4 bases lay between the germline ends. In DNA, the CDR3 is TGTGCCAGCAGCGCGTTCTCTGGAAACACCATATATTTT. This translates into CASSAFSGNTIYF.

The chain combines TRBV19 with TRBJ1-1, with D maybe TRBD1 (6 bases). The CDR3 contains 14 residues. Germline-derived CDR1 and CDR2 are LNHDA and SQIVND (reference sequence). V lost 3 bases to trimming and J lost 2 bases, with 10 bases between them. Here the CDR3 reads CASSITGPNTEAFF. Here the CDR3 DNA reads TGTGCCAGTAGTATCACAGGGCCCAACACTGAAGCTTTCTTT.

The J gene is TRBJ2-1, the V gene TRBV6-4; TRBD2 aligns across 9 bases. Germline V gene data show CDR1 as MRHNA and CDR2 as SNTAGT. The CDR3 spans 15 residues. Trimming at V came to 4 bases and at J to 6 bases, leaving 7 bases not matched to a gene. DNA of the CDR3: TGTGCCAGCAGTGTCCGCGGGGGGGCCCCCAATGAGCAGTTCTTC. As protein: CASSVRGGAPNEQFF.

This clone was detected once. This chain joins TRBV4-3 and TRBJ2-1; 12 bases agree with TRBD2. With 0 bases clipped from V and 4 bases from J, the junction kept 1 base outside the gene matches. The CDR3 has 16 residues. Germline assignment: CDR1 LGHNA and CDR2 YSLEER. The CDR3 region has the DNA TGCGCCAGCAGCCAAGATCTAGCGGGGGGGTACAATGAGCAGTTCTTC. Amino acids: CASSQDLAGGYNEQFF.

The V and J genes are TRBV3-1 (or the pseudogene TRBV3-2) and TRBJ2-1, with 10 bases fitting TRBD1. Trimming at V came to 4 bases and at J to 0 bases, leaving 6 bases not matched to a gene. The CDR3 sequence is 17 residues long. The germline V gene encodes CDR1 LGHDT and CDR2 YNNKEL (reference sequence). The CDR3 DNA sequence: TGTGCCAGCAGCCCCGACAGGGGGCCCAGCTCCTACAATGAGCAGTTCTTC. Its protein is CASSPDRGPSSYNEQFF.

The chain carries TRBV18 and TRBJ2-3, with 10 bases identical to TRBD2. V was clipped by 2 bases and J by 4 bases; unmatched bases: 15. The CDR3 has 19 amino acids. CDR1 KGHSH and CDR2 LQKENI come from the germline V gene. The CDR3 DNA reads as TGTGCCAGCTCACCATTGGGGTCTAGAAGCGGGGGGGCACCAGATACGCAGTATTTT. Protein product: CASSPLGSRSGGAPDTQYF.

Only one count was recorded for this clone. The J gene is TRBJ1-4, the V gene TRBV7-2, with D possibly TRBD1 on 6 matching bases. The ends were cut back, 0 bases at V and 0 bases at J, with 23 bases in the middle. CDR1 is SGHTA, CDR2 FQGNSA, per germline. This CDR3 has 21 residues. CDR3 amino acids: CASSLAGYPGDVLATNEKLFF. In DNA, the CDR3 is TGTGCCAGCAGCTTAGCGGGTTACCCAGGGGATGTTCTCGCAACTAATGAAAAACTGTTTTTT.

The chain links TRBV6-5 to TRBJ1-1; TRBD1 matches 9 bases. Germline V CDR1 and CDR2: MNHEY, SVGAGI. The CDR3 contains 15 residues. Losses at the gene ends were 9 bases for V and 6 bases for J; bases not matched to a gene: 14. Here the CDR3 reads CASKPGQGIGAEAFF. The CDR3 DNA reads as TGTGCCAGTAAACCGGGACAGGGTATCGGTGCTGAAGCTTTCTTT.

This rearrangement joins TRBV7-8 to TRBJ2-7, with TRBD1 identical over 7 bases. From germline, CDR1 is SGHVS and CDR2 FQNEAQ. The CDR3 is made up of 15 amino acids. The J segment lost 2 bases and the V segment lost 1 base, leaving 5 bases of the junction unmatched. The CDR3 reads CASSLVGDSTYEQYF. CDR3 nucleotide sequence: TGTGCCAGCAGCTTAGTAGGGGACAGTACCTACGAGCAGTACTTC.

The J gene is TRBJ1-1, the V gene TRBV6-5; D remains ambiguous. Germline-derived CDR1 and CDR2 are MNHEY and SVGAGI. Trimming took 0 bases from V and 2 from J, leaving 7 bases between them. This CDR3 is built from 14 residues. CDR3 in DNA: TGTGCCAGCAGTTACTCGAGGGTAAACACTGAAGCTTTCTTT. Its translation is CASSYSRVNTEAFF.

The chain combines TRBV6-1 with TRBJ1-2; weak D call: TRBD1 (6 bases). V lost 3 bases, J lost 8 bases, and 10 bases lay in between. The CDR3 is 12 amino acids. The germline gives CDR1 MNHNS, CDR2 SASEGT. CDR3 DNA: TGTGCCAGCAGTGATCCCCAGGGGGGCTACACCTTC. Translating gives CASSDPQGGYTF.

This clone has only a few counts. The V call is TRBV6-6, the J call TRBJ2-3; weak D call: TRBD1 (6 bases). CDR1 MNHNY and CDR2 SVGAGI come from the germline V gene (reference sequence). Trimming pared 4 bases from V and 4 bases from J, leaving 6 bases between. This CDR3 contains 12 residues. Here the CDR3 DNA reads TGTGCCAGCAGTTCAGGGGCAGATACGCAGTATTTT. Protein product: CASSSGADTQYF.

Notes on this clone: Germline is not matched at one junction end, which may reflect a read error. The chain employs TRBV2 and TRBJ1-6; TRBD1 agrees at 7 bases. The CDR3 consists of 17 residues. CDR1 is SNHLY, CDR2 FYNNEI, per germline. The CDR3: CASSQASGGAYNSPLHF. In DNA, the CDR3 is TGTGCCAGCAGTCAAGCATCAGGGGGAGCCTATAATTCACCCCTCCACTTT.

This clone was seen just once. This chain joins TRBV5-4 and TRBJ1-2, with D possibly matching TRBD1 (6 bases). The CDR3 contains 14 residues. The ends were cut back, 2 bases at V and 1 base at J, with 9 bases in the middle. Germline V gene sequence: CDR1 SGHNT, CDR2 YYREEE (reference sequence). CDR3 amino acids: CASSLPDSNYGYTF. CDR3 in DNA: TGTGCCAGCAGCTTACCGGACAGTAACTATGGCTACACCTTC.

This clone showed up many times. This rearrangement joins TRBV21-1 to TRBJ1-5. TRBV21-1 is described as a pseudogene. This CDR3 is built from 13 residues. The CDR3 DNA follows: TGTGCCAGCAGTTACCAGGGAGGACAGCCCCAGCATTTT. Translated: CASSYQGGQPQHF.

The chain uses TRBV11-2 and TRBJ1-1, with D unclear. The V and J ends lost 4 bases and 5 bases respectively, with 11 bases between them. Germline loops: CDR1 SGHAT, CDR2 FQNNGV. The CDR3 length is 13 residues. The CDR3 loop is CASSSARETEAFF. In DNA, the CDR3 is TGTGCCAGCAGCTCCGCACGGGAAACTGAAGCTTTCTTT.

This chain joins TRBV4-3 and TRBJ2-4, with 9 bases aligning to TRBD1. The CDR3 is made up of 16 amino acids. CDR1 is LGHNA, CDR2 YSLEER, per germline. V shed 0 bases, J shed 6 bases, and the junction held 6 bases outside the gene matches. Written as DNA, the CDR3 is TGCGCCAGCAGCCAAGATGGGACAGGGCCCTCAAACATTCAGTACTTC. It encodes CASSQDGTGPSNIQYF.

By its share, this clone is medium-sized. J is TRBJ2-7 and V is TRBV29-1, with D unclear. V was shortened by 4 bases and J by 2 bases, with 18 bases between the two germline ends. CDR3 length: 15 amino acids. Germline CDR1 and CDR2: SQVTM and ANQGSEA. The CDR3 is CSVVPSMTTTYEQYF. The CDR3 coding sequence is TGCAGCGTTGTCCCCTCAATGACCACTACCTACGAGCAGTACTTC.

The chain joins TRBV12-3 or TRBV12-4 to TRBJ2-7; D is uncertain. The V gene lost 8 bases and the J gene lost 0 bases, with 8 bases spanning the gap. CDR3 size: 12 residues. CDR3 DNA: TGTGCCAGCTCAGGCTACTCCTACGAGCAGTACTTC. This gives the protein CASSGYSYEQYF.

V is TRBV2 and J is TRBJ2-2; the match to TRBD2 covers 9 bases. The CDR3 sequence is 13 residues long. With 7 bases clipped from V and 8 bases from J, the junction kept 5 bases outside the gene matches. Looked up from germline, CDR1 is SNHLY and CDR2 is FYNNEI. The CDR3 loop reads CASMGLAGGELFF. CDR3 sequence (DNA): TGTGCCAGCATGGGGCTAGCGGGAGGGGAGCTGTTTTTT.

This clone was counted once. The chain joins TRBV25-1 to TRBJ1-2, with D possibly being TRBD1 (5 bases). Trimming cost V 4 bases and J 6 bases, with 12 bases left between them. CDR1 and CDR2 (germline): MGHDK, SYGVNS. The length of the CDR3 is 13 residues. CDR3 nucleotide sequence: TGTGCCAGCAGTGTAAGACAACAGGATGGCTACACCTTC. It encodes CASSVRQQDGYTF.

Here the CDR3 DNA reads TGTGCCAGCATGGGACAGGGGGCGGTGGAGGATGGCTACACCTTC. It is translated as CASMGQGAVEDGYTF. The V gene is TRBV6-5, the J gene TRBJ1-2; TRBD1 matches at 12 bases. Germline V gene lookup returns CDR1 MNHEY and CDR2 SVGAGI. With 7 bases clipped from V and 6 bases from J, the junction kept 9 bases outside the gene matches. The CDR3 is 15 amino acids.

The CDR3 DNA sequence: TGCAGCGTTGGGGTTCCTTCGGGACAAGGCTATGGCTACACCTTC. Its translation is CSVGVPSGQGYGYTF. This rearrangement joins TRBV29-1 to TRBJ1-2; maybe TRBD1 (6 bases). The ends were cut back, 4 bases at V and 4 bases at J, with 19 bases in the middle. This CDR3 contains 15 residues. Germline V gives CDR1 SQVTM, CDR2 ANQGSEA.

Here the CDR3 reads CASSLAREKETQYF. In DNA, the CDR3 is TGCGCCAGCAGCTTGGCCCGGGAGAAAGAGACCCAGTACTTC. The genes are TRBV5-1 and TRBJ2-5; TRBD2 might be the D (6 bases). The germline gives CDR1 SGHRS, CDR2 YFSETQ. The CDR3 length is 14 residues. Trimming pared 0 bases from V and 3 bases from J, leaving 9 bases between.

The V call is TRBV5-1, the J call TRBJ1-2; perhaps TRBD1 as D (5 bases). Trimming pared 2 bases from V and 1 base from J, leaving 9 bases between. Germline CDR1 SGHRS, CDR2 YFSETQ. The CDR3 has 14 residues. Written as DNA, the CDR3 is TGCGCCAGCAGCTTTGACAGTCTTAACTATGGCTACACCTTC. This translates into CASSFDSLNYGYTF.

The chain combines TRBV6-5 with TRBJ2-4; 8 bases fit TRBD1. The CDR3 is 14 residues long. Germline V gives CDR1 MNHEY, CDR2 SVGAGI. V lost 2 bases, J lost 7 bases, and 4 bases stayed unmatched. In DNA, the CDR3 is TGTGCCAGCAGTTACGGACAGGGAGCGAACATTCAGTACTTC. This sequence encodes CASSYGQGANIQYF.

This clone showed up just a few times. Compared with germline, one end of the junction differs, possibly owing to a read error. V is TRBV11-2 and J is TRBJ2-7; maybe TRBD2 (5 bases). Germline assignment: CDR1 SGHAT and CDR2 FQNNGV. This CDR3 spans 11 amino acids. CDR3 loop: CASSPTGSIHF. In DNA, the CDR3 is TGTGCCAGCAGCCCGACGGGGAGTATACACTTC. Full variable domain (remainder filled in from reference TRBV11-2 and TRBJ2-7): EAGVAQSPRYKIIEKRQSVAFWCNPISGHATLYWYQQILGQGPKLLIQFQNNGVVDDSQLPKDRFSAERLKGVDSTLKIQPAKLEDSAVYLCASSPTGSIHFGPGTRLTVT.